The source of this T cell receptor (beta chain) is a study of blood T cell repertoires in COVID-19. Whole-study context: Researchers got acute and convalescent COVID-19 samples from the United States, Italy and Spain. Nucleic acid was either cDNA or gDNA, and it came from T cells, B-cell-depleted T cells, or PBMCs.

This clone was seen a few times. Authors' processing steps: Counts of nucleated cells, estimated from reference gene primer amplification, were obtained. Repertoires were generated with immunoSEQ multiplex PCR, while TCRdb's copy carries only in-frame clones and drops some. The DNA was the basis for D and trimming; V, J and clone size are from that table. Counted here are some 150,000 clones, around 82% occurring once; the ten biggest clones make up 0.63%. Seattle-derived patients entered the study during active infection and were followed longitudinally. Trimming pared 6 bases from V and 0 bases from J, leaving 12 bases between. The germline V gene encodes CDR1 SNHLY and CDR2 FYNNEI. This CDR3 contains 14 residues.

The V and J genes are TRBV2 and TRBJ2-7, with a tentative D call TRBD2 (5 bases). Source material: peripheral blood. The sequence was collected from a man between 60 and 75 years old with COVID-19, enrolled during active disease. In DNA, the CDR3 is TGTGCCAGCAGGAAATCAACTAGCTCCTACGAGCAGTACTTC. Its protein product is CASRKSTSSYEQYF.